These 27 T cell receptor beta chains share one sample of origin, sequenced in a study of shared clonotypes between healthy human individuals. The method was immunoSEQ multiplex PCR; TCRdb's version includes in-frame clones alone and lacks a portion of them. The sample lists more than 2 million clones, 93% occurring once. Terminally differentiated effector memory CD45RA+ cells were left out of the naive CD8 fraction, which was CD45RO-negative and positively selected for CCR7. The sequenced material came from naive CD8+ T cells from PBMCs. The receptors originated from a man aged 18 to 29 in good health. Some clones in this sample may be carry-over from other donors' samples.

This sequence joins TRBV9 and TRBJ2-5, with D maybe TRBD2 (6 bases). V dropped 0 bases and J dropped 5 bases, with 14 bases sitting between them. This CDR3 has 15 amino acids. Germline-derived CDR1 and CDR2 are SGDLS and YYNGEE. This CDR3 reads CASSVGRGPGETQYF. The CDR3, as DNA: TGTGCCAGCAGCGTAGGGAGGGGACCGGGGGAGACCCAGTACTTC.

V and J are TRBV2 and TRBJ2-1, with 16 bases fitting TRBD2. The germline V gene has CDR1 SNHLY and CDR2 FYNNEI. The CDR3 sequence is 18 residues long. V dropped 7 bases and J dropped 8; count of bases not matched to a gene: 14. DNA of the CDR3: TGTGCCAGCACAAGACAGGGACTAGCGGGAGGGCCGGGGGATGAGCAGTTCTTC. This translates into CASTRQGLAGGPGDEQFF.

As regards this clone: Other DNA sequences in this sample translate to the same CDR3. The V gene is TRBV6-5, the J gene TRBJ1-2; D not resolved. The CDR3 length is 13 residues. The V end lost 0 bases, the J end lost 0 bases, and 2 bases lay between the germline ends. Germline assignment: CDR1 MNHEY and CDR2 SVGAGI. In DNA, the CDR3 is TGTGCCAGCAGTTACTCCCCTAACTATGGCTACACCTTC. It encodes CASSYSPNYGYTF.

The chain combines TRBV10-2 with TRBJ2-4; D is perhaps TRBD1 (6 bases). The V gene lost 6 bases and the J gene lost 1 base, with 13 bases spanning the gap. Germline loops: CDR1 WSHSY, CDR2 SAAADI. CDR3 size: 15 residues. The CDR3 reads CASSHRESAKNIQYF. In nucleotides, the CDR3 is TGCGCCAGCAGCCACAGGGAGTCGGCCAAAAACATTCAGTACTTC.

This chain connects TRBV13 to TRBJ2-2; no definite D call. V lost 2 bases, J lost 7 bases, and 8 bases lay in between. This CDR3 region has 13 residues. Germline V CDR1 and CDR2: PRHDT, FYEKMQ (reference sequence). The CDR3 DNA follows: TGTGCCAGCAGCTTACTGCGGATCGGGGAGCTGTTTTTT. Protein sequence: CASSLLRIGELFF.

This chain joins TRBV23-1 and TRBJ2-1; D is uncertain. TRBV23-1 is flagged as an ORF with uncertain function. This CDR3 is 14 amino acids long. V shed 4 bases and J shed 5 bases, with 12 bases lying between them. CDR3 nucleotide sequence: TGCGCCAGCAGTCGGTGTCTAGTAGACAATGAGCAGTTCTTC. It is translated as CASSRCLVDNEQFF.

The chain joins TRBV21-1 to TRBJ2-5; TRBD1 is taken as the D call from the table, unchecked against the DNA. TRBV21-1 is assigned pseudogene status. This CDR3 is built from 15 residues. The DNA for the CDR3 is TGTGCCAGCAGCAAGCGCAGGGGCCGCCAAGAGACCCAGTACTTC. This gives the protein CASSKRRGRQETQYF.

The CDR3 DNA is TGTGCCAGCACCGTAGCGGGAGGACCTGGCGAGCAGTACTTC. Amino acid sequence: CASTVAGGPGEQYF. The gene calls are TRBV5-4 and TRBJ2-7, with 10 nucleotides matching TRBD2. Germline V gene sequence: CDR1 SGHNT, CDR2 YYREEE (reference sequence). The CDR3 runs to 14 residues. V shed 6 bases and J 6 bases; nucleotides not matched to a gene: 9.

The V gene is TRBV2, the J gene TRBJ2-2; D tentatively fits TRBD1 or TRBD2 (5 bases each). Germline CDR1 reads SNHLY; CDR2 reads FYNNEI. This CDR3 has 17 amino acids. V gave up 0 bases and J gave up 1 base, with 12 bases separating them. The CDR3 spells CASSEAHPGRNTGELFF. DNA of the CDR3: TGTGCCAGCAGTGAAGCGCACCCGGGACGGAACACCGGGGAGCTGTTTTTT.

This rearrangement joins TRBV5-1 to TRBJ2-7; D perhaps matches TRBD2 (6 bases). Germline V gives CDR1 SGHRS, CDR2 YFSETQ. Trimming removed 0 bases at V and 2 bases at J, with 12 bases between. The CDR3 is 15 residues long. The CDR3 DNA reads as TGCGCCAGCAGCTTGGATATAGCGGTGACCTACGAGCAGTACTTC. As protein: CASSLDIAVTYEQYF.

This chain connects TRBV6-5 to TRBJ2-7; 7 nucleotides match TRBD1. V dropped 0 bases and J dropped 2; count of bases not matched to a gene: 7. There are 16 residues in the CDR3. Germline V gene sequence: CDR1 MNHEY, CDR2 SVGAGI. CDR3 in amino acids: CASSYSEDRATYEQYF. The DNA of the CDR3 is TGTGCCAGCAGTTACTCCGAAGACAGGGCGACCTACGAGCAGTACTTC.

The CDR3 DNA sequence: TGTGCCAGCAGCAAAGGGGACAGCCTGCCCCCTCCCTATGGCTACACCTTC. It is translated as CASSKGDSLPPPYGYTF. The chain links TRBV21-1 to TRBJ1-2; the D call of TRBD1 is as the table states it, not checked on the DNA. TRBV21-1 has pseudogene status. The CDR3 totals 17 residues.

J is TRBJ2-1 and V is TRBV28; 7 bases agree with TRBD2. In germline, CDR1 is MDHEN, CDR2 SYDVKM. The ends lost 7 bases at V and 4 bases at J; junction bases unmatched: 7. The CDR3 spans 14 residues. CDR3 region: CASTHGRGYNEQFF. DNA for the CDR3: TGTGCCAGCACCCATGGGAGGGGATACAATGAGCAGTTCTTC.

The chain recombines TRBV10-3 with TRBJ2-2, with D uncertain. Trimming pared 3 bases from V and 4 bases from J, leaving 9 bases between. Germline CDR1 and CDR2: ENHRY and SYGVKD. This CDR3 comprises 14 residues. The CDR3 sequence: CAISEPPVTGELFF. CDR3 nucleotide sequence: TGTGCCATCAGTGAACCCCCAGTCACCGGGGAGCTGTTTTTT.

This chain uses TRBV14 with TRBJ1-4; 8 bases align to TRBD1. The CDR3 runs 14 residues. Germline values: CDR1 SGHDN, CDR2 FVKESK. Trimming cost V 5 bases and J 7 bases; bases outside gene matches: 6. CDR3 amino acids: CASSYRGRFEKLFF. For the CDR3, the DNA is TGTGCCAGCAGCTACAGGGGGAGGTTTGAAAAACTGTTTTTT.

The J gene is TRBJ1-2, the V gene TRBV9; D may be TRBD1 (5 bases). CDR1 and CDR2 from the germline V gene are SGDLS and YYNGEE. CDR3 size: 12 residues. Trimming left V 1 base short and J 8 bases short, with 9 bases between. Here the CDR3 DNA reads TGTGCCAGCAGCGTACCAGGGCCCGGCTACACCTTC. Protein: CASSVPGPGYTF. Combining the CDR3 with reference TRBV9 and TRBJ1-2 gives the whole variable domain DSGVTQTPKHLITATGQRVTLRCSPRSGDLSVYWYQQSLDQGLQFLIQYYNGEERAKGNILERFSAQQFPDLHSELNLSSLELGDSALYFCASSVPGPGYTFGSGTRLTVV.

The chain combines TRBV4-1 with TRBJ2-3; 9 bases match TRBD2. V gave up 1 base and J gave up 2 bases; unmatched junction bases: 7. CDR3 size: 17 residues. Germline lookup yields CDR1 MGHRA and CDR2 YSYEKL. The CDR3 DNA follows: TGCGCCAGCAGCCAAGGGTCTGTAGCGGGAGTCACAGATACGCAGTATTTT. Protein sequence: CASSQGSVAGVTDTQYF.

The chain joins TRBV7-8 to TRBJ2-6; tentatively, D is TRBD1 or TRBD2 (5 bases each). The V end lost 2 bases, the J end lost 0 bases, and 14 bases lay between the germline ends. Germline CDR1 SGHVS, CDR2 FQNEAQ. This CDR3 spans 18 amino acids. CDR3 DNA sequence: TGTGCCAGCAGCTTATTAGGGACGGCCAACTCTGGGGCCAACGTCCTGACTTTC. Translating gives CASSLLGTANSGANVLTF.

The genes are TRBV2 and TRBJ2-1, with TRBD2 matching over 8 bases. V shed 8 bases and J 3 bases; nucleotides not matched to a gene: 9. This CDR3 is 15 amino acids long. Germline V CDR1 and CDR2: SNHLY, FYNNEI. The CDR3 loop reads CASLEFAGGYNEQFF. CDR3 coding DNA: TGTGCCAGCTTGGAATTTGCGGGAGGCTACAATGAGCAGTTCTTC.

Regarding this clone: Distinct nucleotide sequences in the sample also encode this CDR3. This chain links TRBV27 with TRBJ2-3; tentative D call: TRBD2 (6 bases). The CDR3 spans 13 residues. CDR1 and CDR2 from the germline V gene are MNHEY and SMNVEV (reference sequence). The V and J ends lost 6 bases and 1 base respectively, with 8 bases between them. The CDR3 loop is CASSPGGTDTQYF. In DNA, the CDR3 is TGTGCCAGCAGCCCGGGGGGCACAGATACGCAGTATTTT.

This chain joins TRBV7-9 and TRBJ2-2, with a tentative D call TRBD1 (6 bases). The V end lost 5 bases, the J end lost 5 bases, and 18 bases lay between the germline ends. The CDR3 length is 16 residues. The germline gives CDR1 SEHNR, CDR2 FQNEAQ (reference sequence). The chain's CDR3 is CASSHQGRLRTGELFF. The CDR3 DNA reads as TGTGCCAGCAGCCACCAGGGGCGCTTGAGGACCGGGGAGCTGTTTTTT.

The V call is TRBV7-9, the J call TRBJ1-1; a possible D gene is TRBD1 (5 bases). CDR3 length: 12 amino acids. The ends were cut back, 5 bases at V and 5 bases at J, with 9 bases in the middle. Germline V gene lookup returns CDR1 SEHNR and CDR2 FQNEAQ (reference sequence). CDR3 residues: CASSTSGTEAFF. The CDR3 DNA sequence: TGTGCCAGCAGCACCTCAGGGACTGAAGCTTTCTTT. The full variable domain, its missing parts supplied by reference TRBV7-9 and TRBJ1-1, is DTGVSQNPRHKITKRGQNVTFRCDPISEHNRLYWYRQTLGQGPEFLTYFQNEAQLEKSRLLSDRFSAERPKGSFSTLEIQRTEQGDSAMYLCASSTSGTEAFFGQGTRLTVV.

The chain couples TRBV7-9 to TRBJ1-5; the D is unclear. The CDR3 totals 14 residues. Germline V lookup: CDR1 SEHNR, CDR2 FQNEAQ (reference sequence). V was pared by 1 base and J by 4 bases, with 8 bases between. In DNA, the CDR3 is TGTGCCAGCAGCTTAGGGGGAAAGAATCAGCCCCAGCATTTT. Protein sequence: CASSLGGKNQPQHF.

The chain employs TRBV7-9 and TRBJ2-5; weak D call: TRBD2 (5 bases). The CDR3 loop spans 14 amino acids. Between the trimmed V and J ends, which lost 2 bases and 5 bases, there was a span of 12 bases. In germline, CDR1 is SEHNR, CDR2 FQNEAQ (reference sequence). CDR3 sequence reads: CASSLRGMAETQYF. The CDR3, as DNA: TGTGCCAGCAGCTTACGAGGGATGGCGGAGACCCAGTACTTC.

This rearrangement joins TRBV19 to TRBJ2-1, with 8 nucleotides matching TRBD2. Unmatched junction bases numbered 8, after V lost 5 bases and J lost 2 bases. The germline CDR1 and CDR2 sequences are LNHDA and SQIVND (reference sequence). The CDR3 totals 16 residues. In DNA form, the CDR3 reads TGTGCCAGTAGTCCTGAGCGGGAGATCCCCTACAATGAGCAGTTCTTC. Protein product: CASSPEREIPYNEQFF.

CDR3 sequence: CAWSFPPGQEAFF. In nucleotides, the CDR3 is TGTGCCTGGAGTTTTCCTCCGGGACAAGAAGCTTTCTTT. The chain recombines TRBV30 with TRBJ1-1; D perhaps matches TRBD1 (6 bases). Germline lookup yields CDR1 GTSNPN and CDR2 SVGIG (reference sequence). The CDR3 contains 13 residues. V gave up 2 bases and J gave up 8 bases, with 15 bases separating them.

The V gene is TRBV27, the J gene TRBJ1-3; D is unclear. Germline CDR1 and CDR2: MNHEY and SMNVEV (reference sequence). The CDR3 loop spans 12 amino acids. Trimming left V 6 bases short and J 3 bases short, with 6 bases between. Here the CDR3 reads CASSNLGNTIYF. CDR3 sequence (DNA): TGTGCCAGCAGCAACCTTGGAAACACCATATATTTT.